The next 20 T cell receptor beta chains were all read from a single sample in a study of blood T cell repertoires in COVID-19. Profiling relied on immunoSEQ multiplex PCR, and the TCRdb table lists in-frame clones only, not all of them. This sample carries some 70,000 clones, roughly 88% of them seen once, and the ten largest clones take around 0.47%. Sequencing input: peripheral blood. The receptors derive from a man aged 50-59 years with COVID-19, enrolled during active disease.

This clone appeared a single time. This chain links TRBV6-5 with TRBJ2-2; a possible D gene is TRBD1 (6 bases). Germline assignment: CDR1 MNHEY and CDR2 SVGAGI. CDR3 size: 15 residues. Trimming stripped 6 bases from V and 2 bases from J, with 13 bases between. DNA for the CDR3: TGTGCCAGCAGGCCGACAGGAGCAAACACCGGGGAGCTGTTTTTT. It specifies CASRPTGANTGELFF.

The rearrangement links TRBV10-3 to TRBJ2-7, with D unresolved. The V end lost 4 bases, the J end lost 1 base, and 8 bases lay between the germline ends. The CDR3 sequence is 13 residues long. Per the germline V gene, CDR1 is ENHRY and CDR2 is SYGVKD. DNA for the CDR3: TGTGCCATCAGTGGAGGTCAATCCTACGAGCAGTACTTC. Its translation: CAISGGQSYEQYF.

CDR3 loop: CASSLVGRTGEAFF. Here the CDR3 DNA reads TGTGCCAGCAGCTTAGTTGGCCGAACGGGTGAAGCTTTCTTT. V usage is TRBV7-9 and J usage is TRBJ1-1; D ambiguous. The CDR3 length is 14 residues. The V gene lost 1 base and the J gene lost 7 bases, with 13 bases spanning the gap. CDR1 is SEHNR and CDR2 is FQNEAQ in the germline V gene (reference sequence).

The rearrangement links TRBV11-2 to TRBJ2-3; TRBD1 aligns across 9 bases. This CDR3 spans 15 amino acids. CDR1 SGHAT and CDR2 FQNNGV come from the germline V gene. V trimming: 4 bases; J trimming: 4 bases; junction bases outside the gene matches: 6. The chain's CDR3 is CASSSYRGRADTQYF. As DNA, the CDR3 is TGTGCCAGCAGCTCTTACAGGGGGCGCGCAGATACGCAGTATTTT.

This rearrangement joins TRBV7-2 to TRBJ2-1; TRBD2 matches 7 bases. The J segment lost 2 bases and the V segment lost 2 bases, leaving 0 bases of the junction unmatched. CDR1 is SGHTA, CDR2 FQGNSA, per germline. CDR3 length: 14 residues. The CDR3 DNA reads as TGTGCCAGCAGCTTACTAGCGGCCTACAATGAGCAGTTCTTC. Translated: CASSLLAAYNEQFF.

The chain couples TRBV9 to TRBJ1-2; a possible D gene is TRBD1 (6 bases). This CDR3 contains 13 residues. CDR1 and CDR2 from the germline V gene are SGDLS and YYNGEE. V lost 0 bases, J lost 8 bases, and 11 bases lay in between. The chain's CDR3 is CASSVDRDHGYTF. In nucleotides, the CDR3 is TGTGCCAGCAGCGTAGACAGGGATCACGGCTACACCTTC.

The chain recombines TRBV7-6 with TRBJ2-5; TRBD2 matches 13 bases. V shed 2 bases, J shed 5 bases, and the junction held 8 bases outside the gene matches. The CDR3 is 17 residues long. Per the germline V gene, CDR1 is SGHVS and CDR2 is FNYEAQ. The CDR3 DNA reads as TGTGCCAGCAGCTTAAGGAGCGGGACTAGCGGGATTGAGACCCAGTACTTC. This sequence encodes CASSLRSGTSGIETQYF.

The chain couples TRBV5-1 to TRBJ1-4; 10 bases agree with TRBD1. The V gene end was trimmed by 4 bases and the J gene end by 5 bases; junction bases not matched to a gene: 11. CDR1 is SGHRS, CDR2 YFSETQ, per germline. The CDR3 sequence is 17 residues long. The CDR3 DNA reads TGCGCCAGCAGCCGATTAAGACAGGGGGCATCGAATGAAAAACTGTTTTTT. Translating gives CASSRLRQGASNEKLFF.

The rearrangement joins TRBV5-4 to TRBJ1-4; 7 bases map to TRBD1. CDR1 is SGHNT and CDR2 is YYREEE in the germline V gene (reference sequence). CDR3 length: 13 amino acids. V lost 4 bases, J lost 5 bases, and 2 bases stayed unmatched. For the CDR3, the DNA is TGTGCCAGCAGCATGGACAGGAATGAAAAACTGTTTTTT. It codes for CASSMDRNEKLFF.

This chain uses TRBV15 with TRBJ2-1; 10 bases line up with TRBD2. Trimming at V came to 2 bases and at J to 6 bases, leaving 4 bases not matched to a gene. Per the germline V gene, CDR1 is LNHNV and CDR2 is YYDKDF (reference sequence). The CDR3 is made up of 15 amino acids. CDR3 sequence reads: CATSRPGLASNEQFF. CDR3 coding DNA: TGTGCCACCAGCAGACCGGGACTAGCGAGCAATGAGCAGTTCTTC.

This chain uses TRBV19 with TRBJ2-4; D is possibly TRBD2 (6 bases). The V end was cut by 4 bases, the J end by 3 bases, with 10 bases between. The CDR3 runs 14 residues. Germline CDR1 reads LNHDA; CDR2 reads SQIVND (reference sequence). The CDR3 region is CASSRGEVKNIQYF. DNA for the CDR3: TGTGCCAGTAGTAGAGGGGAGGTCAAAAACATTCAGTACTTC.

The gene calls are TRBV11-3 and TRBJ2-3; tentative D call: TRBD2 (5 bases). Trimming left V 4 bases short and J 1 base short, with 6 bases between. The CDR3 runs to 13 residues. Germline CDR1 reads SGHNT; CDR2 reads YENEEA. The CDR3 spells CASSSRGTDTQYF. CDR3 bases: TGTGCCAGCAGCTCGCGGGGCACAGATACGCAGTATTTT. Full variable domain (missing parts from reference TRBV11-3 and TRBJ2-3): EAGVVQSPRYKIIEKKQPVAFWCNPISGHNTLYWYLQNLGQGPELLIRYENEEAVDDSQLPKDRFSAERLKGVDSTLKIQPAELGDSAVYLCASSSRGTDTQYFGPGTRLTVL.

CDR3 residues: CASSQRTGELFF. The CDR3 DNA is TGTGCCAGCAGCCAACGCACCGGGGAGCTGTTTTTT. This chain uses TRBV3-1 (or the pseudogene TRBV3-2) with TRBJ2-2; D is unresolved. The CDR3 loop spans 12 amino acids. The V gene's germline CDR1 is LGHDT and CDR2 YNNKEL (reference sequence). The V and J ends lost 2 bases and 4 bases respectively, with 2 bases between them.

This rearrangement joins TRBV4-1 to TRBJ2-7; 7 bases agree with TRBD1. V lost 1 base and J lost 4; bases outside the gene matches: 7. Looked up from germline, CDR1 is MGHRA and CDR2 is YSYEKL. This CDR3 has 15 amino acids. The CDR3 reads CASSQVPGQLYEQYF. The CDR3 nucleotides read TGCGCCAGCAGCCAAGTCCCGGGACAGCTATACGAGCAGTACTTC.

This clone was picked up one time. A read error may produce the germline difference seen at one junction end. This sequence joins TRBV10-2 and TRBJ1-5; TRBD1 is a possible D gene (5 bases). The CDR3 spans 14 residues. Germline CDR1 is WSHSY and CDR2 is SAAADI. For the CDR3, the DNA is TGCGCCACCAGTTGGGGAGGGGACAATCAGCCCCAGCATTTT. Its translation is CATSWGGDNQPQHF.

V gene TRBV5-1 combines with J gene TRBJ1-2, with TRBD1 as a possible D gene (6 bases). Trimming removed 0 bases from V and 8 bases from J, with 17 bases in between. Germline V lookup: CDR1 SGHRS, CDR2 YFSETQ. The CDR3 has 15 residues. CDR3 sequence: CASSLADGPGGGYTF. CDR3 in DNA: TGCGCCAGCAGCTTGGCCGACGGACCGGGGGGCGGCTACACCTTC.

The rearrangement uses TRBV7-2 and TRBJ2-2, with 8 bases that match TRBD2. CDR1 and CDR2 (germline): SGHTA, FQGNSA. After removal of 5 bases from V and 8 bases from J, the junction contained 19 bases not matched to a gene. The CDR3 has 18 amino acids. The CDR3 DNA reads TGTGCCAGCAGCCCGTCCCTACTAGCGGTACTCGAAGGAGGGGAGCTGTTTTTT. This codes for CASSPSLLAVLEGGELFF. Combining the CDR3 with reference TRBV7-2 and TRBJ2-2 gives the whole variable domain GAGVSQSPSNKVTEKGKDVELRCDPISGHTALYWYRQSLGQGLEFLIYFQGNSAPDKSGLPSDRFSAERTGGSVSTLTIQRTQQEDSAVYLCASSPSLLAVLEGGELFFGEGSRLTVL.

J is TRBJ2-1 and V is TRBV7-2; 8 bases agree with TRBD1. Germline V gene lookup returns CDR1 SGHTA and CDR2 FQGNSA. After removal of 3 bases from V and 6 bases from J, the junction contained 4 bases not matched to a gene. The CDR3 has 14 residues. The CDR3 sequence is CASSLGTGFNEQFF. In DNA form, the CDR3 reads TGTGCCAGCAGCTTGGGGACAGGTTTCAATGAGCAGTTCTTC.

The chain carries TRBV10-3 and TRBJ2-6, with a weak D call TRBD2 (6 bases). Germline V CDR1 and CDR2: ENHRY, SYGVKD. This CDR3 is 16 amino acids long. V was pared by 3 bases and J by 2 bases, with 11 bases between. The CDR3 region is CAISEGREAGANVLTF. The CDR3 region has the DNA TGTGCCATCAGTGAAGGCAGGGAGGCTGGGGCCAACGTCCTGACTTTC.

This clone was seen once. The CDR3 loop is CASSFAGQLGSPLHF. In nucleotides, the CDR3 is TGCGCCAGCAGCTTCGCTGGACAGCTAGGATCACCCCTCCACTTT. The rearrangement links TRBV5-1 to TRBJ1-6; D may be TRBD1 (6 bases). V dropped 2 bases and J dropped 10 bases, with 16 bases sitting between them. Germline CDR1 SGHRS, CDR2 YFSETQ. The CDR3 sequence is 15 residues long.